The sequence of this T cell receptor (beta chain) was determined in a study of shared clonotypes between healthy human individuals. Study outcomes and limitations: Rarefaction analysis demonstrated incomplete sorted-subset sequencing notwithstanding large depth.

The CDR3 sequence is 13 residues long. CDR1 and CDR2 (germline): SNHLY, FYNNEI. The V end was cut by 2 bases, the J end by 8 bases, with 12 bases between. Concerning this clone itself: The antigen is unknown.

TCRdb keeps only in-frame clones here, not all; method: immunoSEQ multiplex PCR. The sample shows approximately 2.1 million clones, 85% to 95% of them seen only once. The chain joins TRBV2 to TRBJ1-2; D not certain. The material sequenced was naive CD4+ T cells from PBMCs. The subset was: CD45RA+ positively selected. This clonotype was sampled from a man aged 18 to 29 in good health. Some clones in this sample may be carry-over from other donors' samples. The CDR3 region is CASSEYPSWGYTF. The CDR3 bases are TGTGCCAGCAGTGAATATCCGAGTTGGGGCTACACCTTC.